One sample yielded the 13 T cell receptor beta chains listed below, sequenced in a study of beta chain features in type 1 diabetes. Reverse transcription of all isolated RNA meant that expressed TCRB transcripts were sequenced. The data were produced by immunoSEQ multiplex PCR, yet TCRdb's version contains in-frame clones alone and is incomplete. The data hold more than 85,000 clones, with 40% observed a single time. The material sequenced was stem cell memory CD4+ T cells from blood. These receptors were taken from a woman aged 18-35 years in good health.

This clone was counted a few times. This rearrangement joins TRBV5-1 to TRBJ2-7; 10 nucleotides line up with TRBD2. The V segment lost 0 bases and the J segment 3 bases; nucleotides outside the gene matches: 12. In germline, CDR1 is SGHRS, CDR2 YFSETQ. The CDR3 extends over 18 amino acids. The CDR3 DNA is TGCGCCAGCAGCTTGGGGCTAGCGGGAGCTCACTCTTTCTACGAGCAGTACTTC. As protein: CASSLGLAGAHSFYEQYF.

The J gene is TRBJ2-7, the V gene TRBV4-1; TRBD1 aligns across 8 bases. The germline gives CDR1 MGHRA, CDR2 YSYEKL. This CDR3 region has 15 residues. Trimming at V came to 1 base and at J to 6 bases, leaving 8 bases not matched to a gene. CDR3 sequence (DNA): TGCGCCAGCAGCCAAGTGACGGACAGGGAGGCCGAGCAGTACTTC. It translates to CASSQVTDREAEQYF.

The V and J genes are TRBV5-4 and TRBJ2-2; 7 bases agree with TRBD2. The germline CDR1 and CDR2 sequences are SGHNT and YYREEE (reference sequence). V dropped 4 bases and J dropped 3; count of bases not matched to a gene: 12. The CDR3 totals 17 residues. Here the CDR3 DNA reads TGTGCCAGCAGCGCCCTCCGTTCTAGCGGTTACACCGGGGAGCTGTTTTTT. As protein: CASSALRSSGYTGELFF. Together with reference TRBV5-4 and TRBJ2-2, the CDR3 gives the full variable domain: ETGVTQSPTHLIKTRGQQVTLRCSSQSGHNTVSWYQQALGQGPQFIFQYYREEENGRGNFPPRFSGLQFPNYSSELNVNALELDDSALYLCASSALRSSGYTGELFFGEGSRLTVL.

The V and J genes are TRBV19 and TRBJ2-2; D is perhaps TRBD2 (5 bases). CDR3 length: 16 amino acids. Germline V lookup: CDR1 LNHDA, CDR2 SQIVND (reference sequence). V gave up 9 bases and J gave up 4 bases, with 21 bases separating them. The CDR3 is CASATGSVLGTGELFF. CDR3 nucleotide sequence: TGTGCCAGCGCGACGGGGTCGGTACTAGGCACCGGGGAGCTGTTTTTT.

CDR3 region: CASSVLAGAYNEQFF. The CDR3 DNA follows: TGTGCCAGCAGCGTCCTAGCGGGAGCCTACAATGAGCAGTTCTTC. The chain combines TRBV9 with TRBJ2-1; 10 bases are a match to TRBD2. J was trimmed by 2 bases and V by 2 bases; bases with no gene match: 1. The CDR3 has 15 residues. Germline V CDR1 and CDR2: SGDLS, YYNGEE. The variable domain in full, completed from reference TRBV9 and TRBJ2-1, reads DSGVTQTPKHLITATGQRVTLRCSPRSGDLSVYWYQQSLDQGLQFLIQYYNGEERAKGNILERFSAQQFPDLHSELNLSSLELGDSALYFCASSVLAGAYNEQFFGPGTRLTVL.

This clone was picked up a small number of times. The chain has TRBV7-2 and TRBJ2-2, with TRBD2 identical over 14 bases. The length of the CDR3 is 17 residues. V gave up 4 bases and J gave up 3 bases; unmatched junction bases: 4. Germline values: CDR1 SGHTA, CDR2 FQGNSA. The CDR3: CASSSGLAGGYTGELFF. The CDR3 DNA follows: TGTGCCAGCAGCTCCGGACTAGCGGGAGGATACACCGGGGAGCTGTTTTTT. Drawing the rest from reference TRBV7-2 and TRBJ2-2, the complete variable domain is GAGVSQSPSNKVTEKGKDVELRCDPISGHTALYWYRQSLGQGLEFLIYFQGNSAPDKSGLPSDRFSAERTGGSVSTLTIQRTQQEDSAVYLCASSSGLAGGYTGELFFGEGSRLTVL.

This clone was detected only a few times. The chain couples TRBV7-2 to TRBJ2-1, with D perhaps TRBD2 (6 bases). Germline loops: CDR1 SGHTA, CDR2 FQGNSA. CDR3 length: 14 residues. Trimming removed 10 bases from V and 8 bases from J, with 21 bases in between. CDR3 nucleotides: TGTGCCACGGAAAAGCCGGGACTGCCCGATGAGCAGTTCTTC. As protein: CATEKPGLPDEQFF. Together with reference TRBV7-2 and TRBJ2-1, the CDR3 gives the full variable domain: GAGVSQSPSNKVTEKGKDVELRCDPISGHTALYWYRQSLGQGLEFLIYFQGNSAPDKSGLPSDRFSAERTGGSVSTLTIQRTQQEDSAVYLCATEKPGLPDEQFFGPGTRLTVL.

This chain uses TRBV30 with TRBJ1-2, with D possibly matching TRBD1 (5 bases). The germline V gene has CDR1 GTSNPN and CDR2 SVGIG (reference sequence). CDR3 size: 14 residues. Trimming stripped 3 bases from V and 2 bases from J, with 13 bases between. CDR3 bases: TGTGCCTGGAGGAAGACAGAATCCAACTATGGCTACACCTTC. It yields the protein CAWRKTESNYGYTF.

The gene calls are TRBV6-1 and TRBJ2-6; 10 positions match TRBD2. The length of the CDR3 is 18 residues. Germline CDR1 MNHNS, CDR2 SASEGT. V was pared by 2 bases and J by 0 bases, with 4 bases of the junction left unmatched. CDR3 sequence reads: CASSESTSGLSGANVLTF. CDR3 DNA: TGTGCCAGCAGTGAATCGACTAGCGGGCTCTCTGGGGCCAACGTCCTGACTTTC.

This clone was counted between two and nine times. This sequence joins TRBV29-1 and TRBJ2-7, with D hard to call. Per the germline V gene, CDR1 is SQVTM and CDR2 is ANQGSEA. The CDR3 has 11 amino acids. Trimming removed 3 bases at V and 3 bases at J, with 6 bases between. As DNA, the CDR3 is TGCAGCGTTGAGGCAGGCTACGAGCAGTACTTC. This sequence encodes CSVEAGYEQYF.

This chain connects TRBV10-3 to TRBJ1-1, with D uncertain. Trimming cost V 11 bases and J 8 bases, with 18 bases left between them. Germline V CDR1 and CDR2: ENHRY, SYGVKD. The CDR3 extends over 12 amino acids. Here the CDR3 DNA reads TGTGCCGCCGGATCACAGAATGTGGAAGCTTTCTTT. Translation: CAAGSQNVEAFF.

This chain joins TRBV5-1 and TRBJ2-5, with 8 bases fitting TRBD2. After removal of 2 bases from V and 2 bases from J, the junction contained 5 bases not matched to a gene. In germline, CDR1 is SGHRS, CDR2 YFSETQ. This CDR3 comprises 15 residues. Here the CDR3 DNA reads TGCGCCAGCAGCTTTGGAGCGGGAGATCAAGAGACCCAGTACTTC. Translated, it gives CASSFGAGDQETQYF.

This sequence joins TRBV27 and TRBJ1-5; possibly TRBD1 for D (5 bases). Trimming pared 8 bases from V and 1 base from J, leaving 18 bases between. CDR1 and CDR2 (germline): MNHEY, SMNVEV (reference sequence). The CDR3 loop spans 16 amino acids. The CDR3 nucleotides read TGTGCCAGCCGACCCCGGGGGAGAGGAAGCAATCAGCCCCAGCATTTT. It translates to CASRPRGRGSNQPQHF.